These 12 T cell receptor beta chains came from one sample sequenced in a study of T cell changes during pregnancy in multiple sclerosis. Measured with immunoSEQ multiplex PCR; TCRdb has only the in-frame clones, and not every one. The sample contains some 79,000 clones, about 89% of which appear only once. The source was CD4+ T cells from peripheral blood mononuclear cells, collected in the second trimester of pregnancy. Every receptor here comes from a female donor with multiple sclerosis, enrolled in a pregnancy study.

The chain is built from TRBV7-9 and TRBJ2-5; no definite D call. Germline V lookup: CDR1 SEHNR, CDR2 FQNEAQ (reference sequence). V was pared by 4 bases and J by 3 bases, with 3 bases between. The length of the CDR3 is 11 residues. The CDR3 protein is CASSYKETQYF. In DNA form, the CDR3 reads TGTGCCAGCAGCTACAAAGAGACCCAGTACTTC.

This rearrangement joins TRBV6-5 to TRBJ2-1, with 9 bases identical to TRBD1. Germline lookup yields CDR1 MNHEY and CDR2 SVGAGI. The CDR3 loop spans 15 amino acids. The V segment lost 5 bases and the J segment 7 bases; nucleotides outside the gene matches: 9. The CDR3 DNA follows: TGTGCCAGCAGTCTTACAGGGGGCAAAACGAATGAGCAGTTCTTC. Translation gives CASSLTGGKTNEQFF.

The rearrangement joins TRBV10-3 to TRBJ2-7; 9 bases agree with TRBD2. V lost 2 bases and J lost 3; bases outside the gene matches: 8. The CDR3 has 16 amino acids. Germline CDR1 and CDR2: ENHRY and SYGVKD. The CDR3, as DNA: TGTGCCATCAGTGAGCGTAGCGGGGGTCGCTACTACGAGCAGTACTTC. Translating it yields CAISERSGGRYYEQYF.

Only one count was recorded for this clone. The genes are TRBV11-2 and TRBJ2-7, with 9 bases matching TRBD2. Germline CDR1 is SGHAT and CDR2 is FQNNGV. The V and J ends lost 0 bases and 3 bases, in that order; junction bases with no gene match: 6. CDR3 length equals 16 residues. The CDR3 reads CASSLDGSGSFYEQYF. As DNA, the CDR3 is TGTGCCAGCAGCTTAGATGGTAGCGGGAGCTTCTACGAGCAGTACTTC.

The CDR3, as DNA: TGTGCCAGCAGTGTTCGGGGGGGGAAGGAAAAACTGTTTTTT. Translated: CASSVRGGKEKLFF. V and J are TRBV2 and TRBJ1-4, with D perhaps TRBD1 (5 bases). The V end lost 4 bases, the J end lost 8 bases, and 14 bases lay between the germline ends. CDR3 length equals 14 residues. Germline CDR1 and CDR2: SNHLY and FYNNEI.

This CDR3 reads CASSLSGTGEIQYF. CDR3 sequence (DNA): TGTGCCAGCAGCTTGTCCGGGACAGGAGAGATTCAGTACTTC. This chain uses TRBV11-2 with TRBJ2-4; the match to TRBD1 covers 8 bases. With 3 bases clipped from V and 10 bases from J, the junction kept 8 bases outside the gene matches. Germline V lookup: CDR1 SGHAT, CDR2 FQNNGV. The CDR3 is 14 amino acids. Together with reference TRBV11-2 and TRBJ2-4, the CDR3 gives the full variable domain: EAGVAQSPRYKIIEKRQSVAFWCNPISGHATLYWYQQILGQGPKLLIQFQNNGVVDDSQLPKDRFSAERLKGVDSTLKIQPAKLEDSAVYLCASSLSGTGEIQYFGAGTRLSVL.

Concerning this clone itself: The identical CDR3 is also encoded by other nucleotide sequences in the sample. The CDR3 loop is CASSQDGTVYTGELFF. Written as DNA, the CDR3 is TGCGCCAGCAGCCAAGATGGGACAGTGTACACCGGGGAGCTGTTTTTT. The chain is built from TRBV4-3 and TRBJ2-2; TRBD1 agrees at 7 bases. Per germline, CDR1 LGHNA and CDR2 YSLEER. The CDR3 contains 16 residues. The trim removed 0 bases at V and 3 bases at J, leaving 4 bases unmatched.

The V gene is TRBV7-8, the J gene TRBJ1-2, with TRBD1 matching 10 bases. The CDR3 covers 15 residues. Trimming cost V 5 bases and J 7 bases; bases outside gene matches: 10. Germline values: CDR1 SGHVS, CDR2 FQNEAQ. CDR3 protein: CASSNRTGGSVGYTF. The DNA of the CDR3 is TGTGCCAGCAGCAACCGGACAGGGGGAAGTGTTGGCTACACCTTC.

This chain connects TRBV14 to TRBJ1-1; perhaps TRBD1 as D (5 bases). Per germline, CDR1 SGHDN and CDR2 FVKESK. The germline V and J ends were trimmed by 0 bases and 11 bases, with 13 bases remaining between them. There are 13 residues in the CDR3. This chain's CDR3 is CASSQDLEGRAFF. The CDR3 DNA sequence: TGTGCCAGCAGCCAAGATCTTGAGGGGAGGGCTTTCTTT.

J is TRBJ2-7 and V is TRBV11-3; 7 nucleotides line up with TRBD1. The CDR3 has 16 amino acids. The germline gives CDR1 SGHNT, CDR2 YENEEA. Unmatched junction bases numbered 11, after V lost 3 bases and J lost 3 bases. DNA for the CDR3: TGTGCCAGCAGCTTTTCTTTTGGGACAGACAACTACGAGCAGTACTTC. Protein product: CASSFSFGTDNYEQYF.

The chain carries TRBV15 and TRBJ2-1; the D gene is possibly TRBD1 (5 bases). The CDR3 is made up of 16 amino acids. Between the trimmed V and J ends, which lost 4 bases and 6 bases, there was a span of 19 bases. Germline CDR1 LNHNV, CDR2 YYDKDF (reference sequence). CDR3 sequence reads: CATSKYSGGHLNEQFF. Here the CDR3 DNA reads TGTGCCACCAGCAAATACTCGGGCGGACATCTCAATGAGCAGTTCTTC.

The chain couples TRBV7-2 to TRBJ1-2; 8 nucleotides line up with TRBD1. Germline V gene lookup returns CDR1 SGHTA and CDR2 FQGNSA. The CDR3 consists of 17 residues. V gave up 6 bases and J gave up 8 bases; unmatched junction bases: 20. The CDR3 is CASRLAKDRVLEMGYTF. CDR3 coding DNA: TGTGCCAGCAGGCTCGCGAAGGACAGGGTCCTTGAGATGGGCTACACCTTC.